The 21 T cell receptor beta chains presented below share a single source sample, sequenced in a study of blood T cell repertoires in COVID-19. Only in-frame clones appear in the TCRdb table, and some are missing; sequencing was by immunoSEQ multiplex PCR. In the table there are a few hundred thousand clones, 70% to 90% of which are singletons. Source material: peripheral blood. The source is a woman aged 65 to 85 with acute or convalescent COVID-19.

CDR3 in amino acids: CASSLTGRASEAFF. The CDR3 DNA reads as TGTGCCAGCAGCCTGACAGGTCGGGCCTCTGAAGCTTTCTTT. The chain carries TRBV3-1 (or the pseudogene TRBV3-2) and TRBJ1-1; perhaps TRBD1 as D (6 bases). Germline V gene sequence: CDR1 LGHDT, CDR2 YNNKEL (reference sequence). This CDR3 has 14 amino acids. Trimming shortened V by 4 bases and J by 6 bases, and 15 bases separated the two germline ends.

The CDR3 bases are TGTGCCAGCAGCGCAGACAGCAATGAGCAGTTCTTC. This encodes CASSADSNEQFF. This rearrangement joins TRBV9 to TRBJ2-1, with D possibly being TRBD1 (5 bases). Germline V gives CDR1 SGDLS, CDR2 YYNGEE. The germline V and J ends were trimmed by 3 bases and 6 bases, with 7 bases remaining between them. The CDR3 length is 12 residues.

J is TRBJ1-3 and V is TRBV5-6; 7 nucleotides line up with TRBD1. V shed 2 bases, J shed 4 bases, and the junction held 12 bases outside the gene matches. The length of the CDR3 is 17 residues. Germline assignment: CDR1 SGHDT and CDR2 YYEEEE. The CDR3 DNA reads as TGTGCCAGCAGCTTAGGACCGGGACAGAAGCAAGGAAACACCATATATTTT. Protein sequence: CASSLGPGQKQGNTIYF.

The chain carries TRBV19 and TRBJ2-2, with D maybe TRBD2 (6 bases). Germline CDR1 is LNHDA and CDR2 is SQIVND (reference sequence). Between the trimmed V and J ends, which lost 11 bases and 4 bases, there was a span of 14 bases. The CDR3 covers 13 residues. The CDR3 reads CAVRDSPTGELFF. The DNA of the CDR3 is TGTGCCGTCCGGGACTCTCCCACCGGGGAGCTGTTTTTT.

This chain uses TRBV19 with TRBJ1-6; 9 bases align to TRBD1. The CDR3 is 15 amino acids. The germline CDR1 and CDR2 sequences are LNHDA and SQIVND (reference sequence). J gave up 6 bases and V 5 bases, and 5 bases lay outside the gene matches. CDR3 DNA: TGTGCCAGTAGTTTACAGGGGGCGGTTAATTCACCCCTCCACTTT. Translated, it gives CASSLQGAVNSPLHF.

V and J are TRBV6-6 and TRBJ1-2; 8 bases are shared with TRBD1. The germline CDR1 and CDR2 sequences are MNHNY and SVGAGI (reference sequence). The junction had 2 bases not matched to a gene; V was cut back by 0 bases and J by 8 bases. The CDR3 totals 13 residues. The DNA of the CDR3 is TGTGCCAGCAGTTACTCAGGACAGGGCGGCTACACCTTC. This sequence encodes CASSYSGQGGYTF.

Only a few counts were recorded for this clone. The CDR3 is CASKSLAGNNEQFF. CDR3 nucleotide sequence: TGTGCCAGCAAATCACTAGCGGGGAACAATGAGCAGTTCTTC. The chain has TRBV28 and TRBJ2-1; 10 bases align to TRBD2. The CDR3 spans 14 residues. Germline assignment: CDR1 MDHEN and CDR2 SYDVKM. V gave up 7 bases and J gave up 5 bases; unmatched junction bases: 5. Complete variable domain (other parts from reference TRBV28 and TRBJ2-1): DVKVTQSSRYLVKRTGEKVFLECVQDMDHENMFWYRQDPGLGLRLIYFSYDVKMKEKGDIPEGYSVSREKKERFSLILESASTNQTSMYLCASKSLAGNNEQFFGPGTRLTVL.

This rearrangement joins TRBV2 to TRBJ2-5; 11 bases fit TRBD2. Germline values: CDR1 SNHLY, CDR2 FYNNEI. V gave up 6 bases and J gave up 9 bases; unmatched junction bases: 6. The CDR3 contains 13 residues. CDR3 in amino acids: CASRLAGGLAQYF. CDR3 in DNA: TGTGCCAGCAGGCTAGCGGGGGGCTTGGCCCAGTACTTC.

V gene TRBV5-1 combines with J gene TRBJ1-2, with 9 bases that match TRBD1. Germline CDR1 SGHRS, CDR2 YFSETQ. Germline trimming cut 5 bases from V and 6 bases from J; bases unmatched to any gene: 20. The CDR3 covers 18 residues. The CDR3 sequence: CASSPLTPGQGSPHGYTF. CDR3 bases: TGCGCCAGCAGTCCCCTAACCCCGGGACAGGGCAGCCCCCATGGCTACACCTTC.

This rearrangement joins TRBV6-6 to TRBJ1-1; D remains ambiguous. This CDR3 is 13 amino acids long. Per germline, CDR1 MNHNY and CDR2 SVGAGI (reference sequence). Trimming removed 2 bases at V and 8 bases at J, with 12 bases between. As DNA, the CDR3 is TGTGCCAGCAGTTACCTGAGGGCTGGGGAAGCTTTCTTT. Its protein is CASSYLRAGEAFF.

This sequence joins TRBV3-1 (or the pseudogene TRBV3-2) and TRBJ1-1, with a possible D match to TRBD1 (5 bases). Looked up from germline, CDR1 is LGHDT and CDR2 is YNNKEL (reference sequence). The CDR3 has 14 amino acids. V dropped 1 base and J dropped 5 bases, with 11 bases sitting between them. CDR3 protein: CASSQGRDGTEAFF. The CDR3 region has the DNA TGTGCCAGCAGCCAAGGCAGGGATGGAACTGAAGCTTTCTTT.

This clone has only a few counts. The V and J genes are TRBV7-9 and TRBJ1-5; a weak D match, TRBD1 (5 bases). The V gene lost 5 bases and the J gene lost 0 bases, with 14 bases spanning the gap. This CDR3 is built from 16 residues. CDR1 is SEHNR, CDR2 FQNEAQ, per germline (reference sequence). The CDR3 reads CASSLGRWGSNQPQHF. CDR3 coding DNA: TGTGCCAGCAGCCTGGGGCGGTGGGGTAGCAATCAGCCCCAGCATTTT.

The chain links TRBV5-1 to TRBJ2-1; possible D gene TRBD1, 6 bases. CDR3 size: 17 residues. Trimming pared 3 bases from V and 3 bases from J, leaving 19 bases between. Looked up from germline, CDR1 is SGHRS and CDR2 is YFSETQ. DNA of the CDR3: TGCGCCAGCAGCTCTTTACGGACAGCCCAGGGCTACAATGAGCAGTTCTTC. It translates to CASSSLRTAQGYNEQFF.

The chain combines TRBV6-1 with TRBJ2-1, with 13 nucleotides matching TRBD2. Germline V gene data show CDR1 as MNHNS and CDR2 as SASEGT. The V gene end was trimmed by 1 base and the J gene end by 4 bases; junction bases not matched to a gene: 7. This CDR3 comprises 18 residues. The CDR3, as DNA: TGTGCCAGCAGTGAAGGGGTGAGGGGACTAGCGGGATACAATGAGCAGTTCTTC. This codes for CASSEGVRGLAGYNEQFF.

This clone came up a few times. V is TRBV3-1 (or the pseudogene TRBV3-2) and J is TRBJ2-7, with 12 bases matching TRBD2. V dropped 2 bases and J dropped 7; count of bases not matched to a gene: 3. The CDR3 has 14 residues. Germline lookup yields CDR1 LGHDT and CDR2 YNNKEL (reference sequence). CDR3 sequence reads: CASSQSLAGGEQYF. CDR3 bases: TGTGCCAGCAGCCAATCCCTAGCGGGGGGGGAGCAGTACTTC.

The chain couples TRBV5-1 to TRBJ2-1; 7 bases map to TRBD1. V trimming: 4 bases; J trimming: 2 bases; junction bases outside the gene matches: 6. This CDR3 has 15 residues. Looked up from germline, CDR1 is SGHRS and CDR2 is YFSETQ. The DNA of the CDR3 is TGCGCCAGCAGCCTACGACAGGGAGCCTACAATGAGCAGTTCTTC. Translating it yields CASSLRQGAYNEQFF.

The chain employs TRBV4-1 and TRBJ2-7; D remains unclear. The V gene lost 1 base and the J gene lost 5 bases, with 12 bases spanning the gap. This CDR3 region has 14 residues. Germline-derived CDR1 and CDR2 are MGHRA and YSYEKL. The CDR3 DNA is TGCGCCAGCAGCCAAGTGGTAAGACAAAACGAGCAGTACTTC. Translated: CASSQVVRQNEQYF.

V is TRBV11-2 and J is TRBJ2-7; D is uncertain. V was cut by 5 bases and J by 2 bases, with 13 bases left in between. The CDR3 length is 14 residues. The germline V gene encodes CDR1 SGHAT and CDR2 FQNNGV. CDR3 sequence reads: CASSPEAVAYEQYF. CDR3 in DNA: TGTGCCAGCAGCCCAGAGGCCGTGGCCTACGAGCAGTACTTC.

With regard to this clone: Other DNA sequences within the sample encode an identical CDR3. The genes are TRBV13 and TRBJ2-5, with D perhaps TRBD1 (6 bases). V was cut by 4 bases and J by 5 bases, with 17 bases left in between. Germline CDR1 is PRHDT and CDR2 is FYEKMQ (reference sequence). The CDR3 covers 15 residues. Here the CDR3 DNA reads TGTGCCAGCAGCTCCTCGAACAGGGCGGGCGAGACCCAGTACTTC. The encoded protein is CASSSSNRAGETQYF.

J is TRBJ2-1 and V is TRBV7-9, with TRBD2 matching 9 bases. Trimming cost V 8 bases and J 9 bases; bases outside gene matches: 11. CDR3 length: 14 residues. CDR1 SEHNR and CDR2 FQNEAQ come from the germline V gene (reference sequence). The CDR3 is CASALAGGQGEQFF. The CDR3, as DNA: TGTGCCAGCGCTTTGGCGGGGGGGCAAGGTGAGCAGTTCTTC.

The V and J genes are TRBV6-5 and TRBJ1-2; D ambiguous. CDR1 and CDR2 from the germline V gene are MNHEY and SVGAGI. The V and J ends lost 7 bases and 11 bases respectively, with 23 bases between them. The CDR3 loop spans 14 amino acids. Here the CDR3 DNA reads TGTGCCAGCACCGAAGGTTTACAGACCCTCCGGTACACCTTC. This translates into CASTEGLQTLRYTF.